This TCR beta chain derives from a study of shared clonotypes between healthy human individuals. As for the study in general: Aged 18 to 49, the donors were a couple of women and a few men. Per donor, three plates held CD4 naive cells, three held CD4 memory, two held CD8 naive and one held CD8 memory. Overall study results and limits: Relative to their counterparts shared across all four donors, non-shared clonotypes exhibited diminished generation probabilities.

Remarks on this clone: Its antigen is currently unknown. The sample holds other DNA sequences that translate to the same CDR3.

The run depth of the assay was deep. Sequencing used immunoSEQ multiplex PCR; TCRdb keeps in-frame clones, though not all of them. The data show around 1.9 million clones, under 95% seen once. Naive CD8 cells comprised CD45RO-negative, CCR7-positively selected cells, excluding terminally differentiated effector memory CD45RA+ cells. Germline V gene sequence: CDR1 SQVTM, CDR2 ANQGSEA. V lost 4 bases, J lost 7 bases, and 7 bases lay in between. CDR3 length: 11 residues. The gene calls are TRBV29-1 and TRBJ2-2; D ambiguous. The TCR comes from a man younger than 35 in good health. Some clones in this sample may be carry-over from other donors' samples. Material for sequencing was naive CD8+ T cells from PBMCs. CDR3 loop: CSVVRSGELFF. The CDR3 nucleotides are TGCAGCGTTGTACGAAGCGGGGAGCTGTTTTTT.